This T cell receptor beta chain was sequenced for a study of liver allograft versus peripheral blood T cells. Turning to the study itself: Transplanted livers and recipients' peripheral blood had their T cell receptor repertoires compared. Study-wide results and caveats: Inside liver allografts, T cell receptor repertoires reportedly diverged from the repertoires found in peripheral blood.

A single record per CDR3 protein comes from TCRdb applying MiXCR to the reads. The repertoire holds around 4,000 distinct CDR3 sequences, 15% to 20% seen once, with 21% in the top ten. Trimming cost V 3 bases and J 0 bases, with 12 bases left between them. The CDR3 consists of 16 residues. Comments on this clonotype: Its target is not known.

This sequence joins TRBV12-3 or TRBV12-4 and TRBJ1-5; D gene uncertain. This clonotype originated in a human patient who had a liver transplant. Some T cells could come from the graft donor. The CDR3 DNA is TGTGCCAGCAGTTTTGGGCCCGCCTATAGCAATCAGCCCCAGCATTTT. Its protein product is CASSFGPAYSNQPQHF.